The 26 T cell receptor beta chains reported below all come from one sample, sequenced in a study of blood T cell repertoires in COVID-19. Assay used: immunoSEQ multiplex PCR; TCRdb lists only in-frame clones, some missing. Among approximately 140,000 clones listed, approximately 80% were seen once. The specimen sequenced was peripheral blood. These receptors came from a man aged 35 to 55 with active or convalescent COVID-19.

The genes are TRBV5-1 and TRBJ2-5; 7 bases match TRBD2. The J segment lost 5 bases and the V segment lost 1 base, leaving 5 bases of the junction unmatched. Germline loops: CDR1 SGHRS, CDR2 YFSETQ. CDR3 length: 14 amino acids. The chain's CDR3 is CASSLLGTKETQYF. The CDR3 nucleotides read TGCGCCAGCAGCTTGTTAGGGACTAAGGAGACCCAGTACTTC. Together with reference TRBV5-1 and TRBJ2-5, the CDR3 gives the full variable domain: KAGVTQTPRYLIKTRGQQVTLSCSPISGHRSVSWYQQTPGQGLQFLFEYFSETQRNKGNFPGRFSGRQFSNSRSEMNVSTLELGDSALYLCASSLLGTKETQYFGPGTRLLVL.

The CDR3 region has the DNA TGTGCCAGCAGCCAACTAGCGGGGGCCTACGAGCAGTACTTC. Protein sequence: CASSQLAGAYEQYF. This chain connects TRBV11-2 to TRBJ2-7; TRBD2 matches at 11 bases. Germline CDR1 reads SGHAT; CDR2 reads FQNNGV. The CDR3 runs to 14 residues. The junction had 2 bases not matched to a gene; V was cut back by 5 bases and J by 2 bases.

This rearrangement joins TRBV9 to TRBJ2-7; 8 bases agree with TRBD2. The germline gives CDR1 SGDLS, CDR2 YYNGEE. The CDR3 is 15 residues long. The junction had 4 bases not matched to a gene; V was cut back by 2 bases and J by 0 bases. CDR3 protein: CASSVHSGTSYEQYF. The CDR3 DNA sequence: TGTGCCAGCAGCGTTCATAGCGGGACCTCCTACGAGCAGTACTTC. The entire variable domain, with the rest obtained from reference TRBV9 and TRBJ2-7, is as follows: DSGVTQTPKHLITATGQRVTLRCSPRSGDLSVYWYQQSLDQGLQFLIQYYNGEERAKGNILERFSAQQFPDLHSELNLSSLELGDSALYFCASSVHSGTSYEQYFGPGTRLTVT.

This clone was observed at least ten times. In DNA, the CDR3 is TGTGCCAGCAGGAGGAGGGACAGCTCCTACGAGCAGTACTTC. Amino acids: CASRRRDSSYEQYF. This sequence joins TRBV2 and TRBJ2-7; D may be TRBD1 (7 bases). V gave up 6 bases and J gave up 0 bases, with 12 bases separating them. The CDR3 is made up of 14 amino acids. Germline assignment: CDR1 SNHLY and CDR2 FYNNEI.

This clone was seen only a few times. CDR3 region: CASRYRDSGTYEQYF. The CDR3, as DNA: TGTGCCAGCAGGTATCGGGACTCGGGTACCTACGAGCAGTACTTC. V is TRBV2 and J is TRBJ2-7; a weak D match, TRBD2 (6 bases). The V and J ends lost 6 bases and 2 bases respectively, with 17 bases between them. This CDR3 contains 15 residues. Per germline, CDR1 SNHLY and CDR2 FYNNEI.

The V call is TRBV27, the J call TRBJ1-6; the D gene is possibly TRBD1 (5 bases). Trimming shortened V by 2 bases and J by 9 bases, and 11 bases separated the two germline ends. This CDR3 has 14 residues. From germline, CDR1 is MNHEY and CDR2 SMNVEV (reference sequence). The CDR3, as DNA: TGTGCCAGCAGTTTAGACAGCCGGAGTTCACCCCTCCACTTT. This codes for CASSLDSRSSPLHF.

This chain connects TRBV15 to TRBJ2-1; D may be TRBD2 (5 bases). The V end was cut by 6 bases, the J end by 4 bases, with 13 bases between. Per germline, CDR1 LNHNV and CDR2 YYDKDF (reference sequence). This CDR3 comprises 14 residues. The CDR3 sequence is CATREGTSYNEQFF. CDR3 nucleotides: TGTGCCACCAGAGAGGGAACCTCTTACAATGAGCAGTTCTTC.

In nucleotides, the CDR3 is TGTGCCAGCAGTTACGGGGGGGACTCCTACGAGCAGTACTTC. As protein: CASSYGGDSYEQYF. This chain uses TRBV6-6 with TRBJ2-7, with 7 positions matching TRBD2. The CDR3 contains 14 residues. Unmatched junction bases numbered 1, after V lost 2 bases and J lost 0 bases. From germline, CDR1 is MNHNY and CDR2 SVGAGI (reference sequence).

The V call is TRBV4-2, the J call TRBJ1-1; TRBD1 aligns across 7 bases. The V segment lost 4 bases and the J segment 4 bases; nucleotides outside the gene matches: 6. CDR1 is LGHNA and CDR2 is YNFKEQ in the germline V gene. The CDR3 runs to 14 residues. The CDR3 reads CASSPLGQPTEAFF. Written as DNA, the CDR3 is TGTGCCAGCAGCCCTTTGGGACAGCCCACTGAAGCTTTCTTT.

V is TRBV7-2 and J is TRBJ2-7, with D maybe TRBD2 (7 bases). Germline V CDR1 and CDR2: SGHTA, FQGNSA. Trimming shortened V by 1 base and J by 2 bases, and 15 bases separated the two germline ends. This CDR3 is built from 16 residues. The CDR3 here is CASSLGGGGSTYEQYF. In DNA form, the CDR3 reads TGTGCCAGCAGCTTAGGAGGCGGGGGCTCCACCTACGAGCAGTACTTC.

V and J are TRBV3-1 (or the pseudogene TRBV3-2) and TRBJ2-3, with a tentative D call TRBD1 (5 bases). The CDR3 is made up of 13 amino acids. The germline gives CDR1 LGHDT, CDR2 YNNKEL (reference sequence). Trimming pared 0 bases from V and 14 bases from J, leaving 15 bases between. CDR3 residues: CASSQDGHSSRYF. DNA for the CDR3: TGTGCCAGCAGCCAAGACGGACACTCCTCGAGGTATTTT.

This rearrangement joins TRBV29-1 to TRBJ1-1, with D possibly being TRBD1 (6 bases). The CDR3 runs to 13 residues. V was cut by 4 bases and J by 0 bases, with 9 bases left in between. Germline lookup yields CDR1 SQVTM and CDR2 ANQGSEA. CDR3 amino acids: CSVATGMNTEAFF. DNA of the CDR3: TGCAGCGTTGCGACAGGCATGAACACTGAAGCTTTCTTT.

A single count supports this clone. The chain is built from TRBV20-1 and TRBJ2-5; 7 bases are a match to TRBD2. The V gene's germline CDR1 is DFQATT and CDR2 SNEGSKA (reference sequence). With V trimmed by 3 bases and J by 5 bases, 18 bases remained unmatched. The CDR3 consists of 17 residues. In DNA form, the CDR3 reads TGCAGTGCTAGTGGCTATCTTTCAAGCGGGGTAGGGGAGACCCAGTACTTC. As protein: CSASGYLSSGVGETQYF.

This chain uses TRBV9 with TRBJ1-1; D possibly corresponds to TRBD1 (5 bases). CDR1 is SGDLS and CDR2 is YYNGEE in the germline V gene. This CDR3 contains 15 residues. V lost 4 bases and J 0 bases, leaving 13 bases between the germline ends. CDR3 protein: CASSSQEIMNTEAFF. The CDR3 coding sequence is TGTGCCAGCAGCTCACAGGAAATCATGAACACTGAAGCTTTCTTT.

V is TRBV9 and J is TRBJ2-3; TRBD1 aligns across 10 bases. Per the germline V gene, CDR1 is SGDLS and CDR2 is YYNGEE. Trimming cost V 4 bases and J 2 bases; bases outside gene matches: 4. The CDR3 loop spans 15 amino acids. The CDR3 coding sequence is TGTGCCAGCAGCATAGGGACAGGGGCCACAGATACGCAGTATTTT. Translating it yields CASSIGTGATDTQYF.

The gene calls are TRBV2 and TRBJ2-3; D call uncertain. The V gene's germline CDR1 is SNHLY and CDR2 FYNNEI. The CDR3 has 11 residues. V dropped 7 bases and J dropped 2 bases, with 4 bases sitting between them. CDR3 sequence reads: CASTYTDTQYF. Here the CDR3 DNA reads TGTGCCAGCACTTACACAGATACGCAGTATTTT.

V and J are TRBV6-5 and TRBJ2-5, with TRBD2 matching 7 bases. V was pared by 2 bases and J by 4 bases, with 4 bases of the junction left unmatched. The CDR3 is made up of 14 amino acids. Germline V gene data show CDR1 as MNHEY and CDR2 as SVGAGI. DNA of the CDR3: TGTGCCAGCAGTTACGGGGGGGGAGTAGAGACCCAGTACTTC. This translates into CASSYGGGVETQYF.

V and J are TRBV18 and TRBJ2-1, with D unresolved. Trimming pared 0 bases from V and 10 bases from J, leaving 10 bases between. The CDR3 consists of 13 residues. CDR1 is KGHSH and CDR2 is LQKENI in the germline V gene. The DNA of the CDR3 is TGTGCCAGCTCACCACCTACGCGGCAGGAGCAGTTCTTC. As protein: CASSPPTRQEQFF.

V usage is TRBV5-1 and J usage is TRBJ2-5; TRBD2 matches 11 bases. Trimming cost V 4 bases and J 4 bases; bases outside gene matches: 9. There are 16 residues in the CDR3. Germline-derived CDR1 and CDR2 are SGHRS and YFSETQ. The CDR3 protein is CASSVGHGTSGETQYF. The CDR3 bases are TGCGCCAGCAGCGTAGGCCACGGGACTAGCGGAGAGACCCAGTACTTC.

CDR3 in amino acids: CATSRASEIAGGRRYF. The CDR3 DNA sequence: TGTGCCACCAGCAGAGCCAGCGAAATAGCGGGGGGCCGACGGTACTTC. The chain recombines TRBV15 with TRBJ2-7; 10 bases agree with TRBD2. The CDR3 is 16 residues long. Germline lookup yields CDR1 LNHNV and CDR2 YYDKDF (reference sequence). The J segment lost 12 bases and the V segment lost 1 base, leaving 15 bases of the junction unmatched.

The V call is TRBV5-1, the J call TRBJ1-6; D gene ambiguous. Germline CDR1 reads SGHRS; CDR2 reads YFSETQ. The CDR3 has 15 residues. Trimming cost V 1 base and J 6 bases, with 11 bases left between them. The CDR3 DNA reads as TGCGCCAGCAGCTTGTCCCCGGGAAGTAATTCACCCCTCCACTTT. Encoded protein: CASSLSPGSNSPLHF.

The gene calls are TRBV19 and TRBJ1-1, with 8 bases fitting TRBD1. The CDR3 length is 15 residues. Unmatched junction bases numbered 6, after V lost 2 bases and J lost 4 bases. The germline V gene has CDR1 LNHDA and CDR2 SQIVND (reference sequence). CDR3 nucleotides: TGTGCCAGTAGTATATACGGACAGGGTGGCACTGAAGCTTTCTTT. Its translation: CASSIYGQGGTEAFF. Based on the CDR3 plus reference TRBV19 and TRBJ1-1, the full variable domain is DGGITQSPKYLFRKEGQNVTLSCEQNLNHDAMYWYRQDPGQGLRLIYYSQIVNDFQKGDIAEGYSVSREKKESFPLTVTSAQKNPTAFYLCASSIYGQGGTEAFFGQGTRLTVV.

The chain has TRBV5-1 and TRBJ1-6; TRBD1 aligns across 7 bases. The germline V gene has CDR1 SGHRS and CDR2 YFSETQ. CDR3 length: 14 amino acids. V trimming: 4 bases; J trimming: 5 bases; junction bases outside the gene matches: 3. The CDR3 DNA follows: TGCGCCAGCAGCACGACAGGGAATAATTCACCCCTCCACTTT. Translated, it gives CASSTTGNNSPLHF. The entire variable domain, with the rest obtained from reference TRBV5-1 and TRBJ1-6, is as follows: KAGVTQTPRYLIKTRGQQVTLSCSPISGHRSVSWYQQTPGQGLQFLFEYFSETQRNKGNFPGRFSGRQFSNSRSEMNVSTLELGDSALYLCASSTTGNNSPLHFGNGTRLTVT.

V gene TRBV6-1 combines with J gene TRBJ1-1, with D hard to call. CDR1 and CDR2 (germline): MNHNS, SASEGT. This CDR3 spans 16 amino acids. Trimming stripped 0 bases from V and 0 bases from J, with 11 bases between. CDR3 nucleotides: TGTGCCAGCAGTGAAGCGCTTGTGGCGGTGAACACTGAAGCTTTCTTT. Protein: CASSEALVAVNTEAFF.

This rearrangement joins TRBV7-2 to TRBJ2-5; 11 bases are shared with TRBD1. Germline values: CDR1 SGHTA, CDR2 FQGNSA. This CDR3 has 15 residues. Trimming at V came to 5 bases and at J to 4 bases, leaving 6 bases not matched to a gene. CDR3 DNA: TGTGCCAGCAGCCGCGCGGGGACAGGGGGAGAGACCCAGTACTTC. Residues: CASSRAGTGGETQYF.

The rearrangement links TRBV19 to TRBJ2-7, with 7 nucleotides matching TRBD1. The CDR3 consists of 14 residues. Trimming took 9 bases from V and 0 from J; bases not matched to a gene: 8. Germline V CDR1 and CDR2: LNHDA, SQIVND (reference sequence). CDR3 bases: TGTGCCAGGGGGACAGCGGTCATCTCCTACGAGCAGTACTTC. Translation gives CARGTAVISYEQYF.